This TCR beta chain was recorded in a study of lymphopenia after photon versus proton radiotherapy. Study conclusions and caveats: Photon-treated patients lost naive T cells and TCR diversity; proton-treated stayed stable.

A note on this clone: Its antigen is undetermined.

Sequencing was performed with immunoSEQ multiplex PCR; in TCRdb, only in-frame clones are kept and a portion is missing. The sample holds about 14,000 clones, 65% to 85% seen once. Trimming removed 4 bases at V and 2 bases at J, with 8 bases between. Germline V gene lookup returns CDR1 SGHDT and CDR2 YYEEEE. CDR3 size: 13 residues. The sequences come from peripheral blood, collected from a patient treated with photon-based radiotherapy. This receptor was obtained from a man aged 50 or older with gastric cancer. This chain connects TRBV5-6 to TRBJ2-3; no clear D gene. The CDR3 loop is CASSRFFTDTQYF. Here the CDR3 DNA reads TGTGCCAGCAGCCGATTCTTCACAGATACGCAGTATTTT.